The rows below give T cell receptor beta chains drawn from one sample of a study of T cells after yellow fever vaccination. TCRdb reanalysed the 5' RACE reads using MiXCR and keeps one entry per CDR3 protein. The sample holds 320,000 or so distinct CDR3 sequences, around 8.1% seen once. Sequencing used PBMCs, obtained about 41 days after the first yellow fever vaccination. These receptors came from a man aged 18 to 30 who received the YFV17D yellow fever vaccine. Each CDR3 is given with its conserved first and last residue. Fields, in order: V gene, D gene, J gene, clone size, CDR3 DNA, CDR3 protein. D genes are given only for firm matches. Not all rows give a size; the values are once, few, many and, for expanded clones, a class.

TRBV7-8	NA	TRBJ2-2	few	TGTGCCAGCAGCTTAGAATTACGCAGGACAGACGTAACCGGGGAGCTGTTTTTT	CASSLELRRTDVTGELFF
TRBV4-3	TRBD1	TRBJ2-2	NA	TGCGCCAGCAGCCAAGAAGGGGGGGGACAGGGGATCACCGGGGAGCTGTTTTTT	CASSQEGGGQGITGELFF
TRBV7-2	TRBD2	TRBJ2-1	many	TGTGCCAGCAGCCGGACTAGCGGAAATGAGCAGTTCTTC	CASSRTSGNEQFF
TRBV20-1	NA	TRBJ2-5	many	TGCAGTGCTAGTCAGAGTTCCCTAGGGTCCCAGTACTTC	CSASQSSLGSQYF
TRBV12-3/TRBV12-4	NA	TRBJ1-1	many	TGTGCCAGCAGTTTGGTTGAAGCTTTCTTT	CASSLVEAFF
TRBV7-9	TRBD1	TRBJ1-2	few	TGTGCCAGCAGTTTCATCCCGGGACAGGAAATCTATGGCTACACCTTC	CASSFIPGQEIYGYTF
TRBV20-1	TRBD2	TRBJ2-5	NA	TGCAGTGCTAGGACTGAGCGGGGGGAAGAGACCCAGTACTTC	CSARTERGEETQYF
TRBV4-3	NA	TRBJ2-2	few	TGCGCCAGCAGCCAAGATTGGGGCCGGAACACCGGGGAGCTGTTTTTT	CASSQDWGRNTGELFF
TRBV6-5	TRBD1	TRBJ2-5	few	TGTGCCAGCAGAAGCCCCAGGGGGAGCGTGGAGACCCAGTACTTC	CASRSPRGSVETQYF
TRBV5-6	NA	TRBJ2-1	few	TGTGCCAGCAGCTTCTGGAGGGTTTTAACCTACAATGAGCAGTTCTTC	CASSFWRVLTYNEQFF
TRBV28	NA	TRBJ1-2	few	TGTGCCAGCAGTTTGTACCCCAAAGATGGCTACACCTTC	CASSLYPKDGYTF
TRBV5-5	TRBD2	TRBJ2-5	NA	TGTGCCACCTTACCGGGACTAGTTCAACAGACCCCGTACTTC	CATLPGLVQQTPYF
TRBV7-8	TRBD2	TRBJ2-3	NA	TGTGCCAGCAGCGTTACTAGCGGGGGCACAGATACGCAGTATTTT	CASSVTSGGTDTQYF
TRBV5-1	NA	TRBJ2-3	NA	TGCGCCAGCAGCTACGGGACGGGAGAGGCAGATACGCAGTATTTT	CASSYGTGEADTQYF
TRBV3-1	NA	TRBJ2-5	NA	TGTGCCAGCAGCCAAGGTCGTGGGGGGGCCGGAGAGACCCAGTACTTC	CASSQGRGGAGETQYF
TRBV19	NA	TRBJ2-7	NA	TGTGCCAGCGCTCTAAAGGGGTCTGATGAGCAGTACTTC	CASALKGSDEQYF
TRBV27	TRBD1	TRBJ1-2	few	TGTGCCAGCAGTTCCCCGGGACAGGGGTTTCGGGGCTACACCTTC	CASSSPGQGFRGYTF
TRBV14	NA	TRBJ2-1	few	TGTGCCAGCAGCCAAGAGGGGAATTACAATGAGCAGTTCTTC	CASSQEGNYNEQFF
TRBV27	NA	TRBJ1-1	few	TGTGCCAGCAGTTTACAGGGGCGGGACACTGAAGCTTTCTTT	CASSLQGRDTEAFF
TRBV7-6	NA	TRBJ1-2	many	TGTGCCAGCAGCTTAGGCAGTCATAACTATGGCTACACCTTC	CASSLGSHNYGYTF
TRBV16	NA	TRBJ2-1	NA	TGTGCCAGCAGCCCTAAAGGGGCAGTACCGCCGTTCTTC	CASSPKGAVPPFF
TRBV5-4	TRBD2	TRBJ2-5	few	TGTGCCTACGGGGGCGGGGGGTTCCAAGAGACCCAGTACTTC	CAYGGGGFQETQYF
TRBV7-8	TRBD2	TRBJ2-5	few	TGTGCCAGCAGCTCCCTCAGGGTAGCGGGGGGGGCTTACCAAGAGACCCAGTACTTC	CASSSLRVAGGAYQETQYF
TRBV10-2	NA	TRBJ2-7	few	TGCGCCAGCAGTGAGACAGGAGGGAGGTACGAGCAGTACTTC	CASSETGGRYEQYF
TRBV10-3	NA	TRBJ1-5	few	TGTGCCATCAGTGTGACCAGCAATCAGCCCCAGCATTTT	CAISVTSNQPQHF
TRBV4-2	TRBD2	TRBJ2-1	few	TGTGCCAGCAGCTACACCATCAGCGGGGGGCAAGGGGATGAGCAGTTCTTC	CASSYTISGGQGDEQFF
TRBV7-2	NA	TRBJ1-1	few	TGTGCCAGCGGGATGCAGGGGAGTGGGACTGAAGCTTTCTTT	CASGMQGSGTEAFF
TRBV4-3	TRBD1	TRBJ1-2	few	TGCGCCAGCAGCCCCCTTCAGGGACAGGGGGGTAACTATGGCTACACCTTC	CASSPLQGQGGNYGYTF
TRBV7-6	TRBD1	TRBJ1-1	NA	TGTGCCAGCAGCTCCCACAGGGGGCTAGATGGTGAAGCTTTCTTT	CASSSHRGLDGEAFF
TRBV28	TRBD1	TRBJ1-1	NA	TGTGCCAGCAGTTTTGTCGTCCGGACAGGGAACACTGAAGCTTTCTTT	CASSFVVRTGNTEAFF
TRBV10-3	NA	TRBJ1-5	many	TGTGCCATCAGTGAGCAAAGAGATCAGCCCCAGCATTTT	CAISEQRDQPQHF
TRBV6-1	TRBD1	TRBJ1-1	few	TGTGCCAGCAGTAGGTCAGGGGGCCTGAACACTGAAGCTTTCTTT	CASSRSGGLNTEAFF
TRBV6-4	NA	TRBJ1-1	many	TGTGCCAGCTCCACAGGGACCGATGGGAACACTGAAGCTTTCTTT	CASSTGTDGNTEAFF
TRBV5-1	TRBD1	TRBJ2-3	few	TGCGCCAGCAGCGCAGGGGGTCAAGCAGATACGCAGTATTTT	CASSAGGQADTQYF
TRBV5-4	NA	TRBJ2-3	few	TGTGCCAGCAGCTTGGGACCCGGAATCACAGATACGCAGTATTTT	CASSLGPGITDTQYF
TRBV20-1	TRBD2	TRBJ2-2	NA	TGCAGTGCTAGCGGGGGGGTCACCGGGGAGCTGTTTTTT	CSASGGVTGELFF
TRBV5-1	NA	TRBJ2-1	few	TGCGCCAGCAGCTTGACAGTCTATGAGCAGTTCTTC	CASSLTVYEQFF
TRBV5-5	TRBD2	TRBJ2-1	NA	TGTGCCAGCAACATTGGGGGGGAGACAAGGCATGAGCAGTTCTTC	CASNIGGETRHEQFF
TRBV28	NA	TRBJ1-2	NA	TGTGCCAGCAGTTTAAAATTGGGTGACAGACCTAACTATGGCTACACCTTC	CASSLKLGDRPNYGYTF
TRBV9	NA	TRBJ1-1	few	TGTGCCAGCAGCGTGGAAACAGCCAGCACTGAAGCTTTCTTT	CASSVETASTEAFF
TRBV20-1	TRBD1	TRBJ2-1	few	TGCAGTGCGCCGGGACAGGGGAGTGAGCAGTTCTTC	CSAPGQGSEQFF
TRBV7-2	NA	TRBJ1-5	few	TGTGCCAGCAGCCCGGCGGGGAATGCTCAGCCCCAGCATTTT	CASSPAGNAQPQHF
TRBV20-1	NA	TRBJ2-3	NA	TGCAGTGCTAGCCCCGGGGCCTCAGATACGCAGTATTTT	CSASPGASDTQYF
TRBV19	TRBD2	TRBJ2-7	NA	TGTGCCAGTAGCCCTAGGAGCGGGGGGCTCGGCGAGCAGTACTTC	CASSPRSGGLGEQYF
TRBV29-1	NA	TRBJ2-5	many	TGCAGCGCTTTGGGCCTGGGGAAGACCCAGTACTTC	CSALGLGKTQYF
TRBV6-5	TRBD1	TRBJ1-2	few	TGTGCCAGCAGGGGGACAGGGGAAAGGATCTACGGCTACACCTTC	CASRGTGERIYGYTF
TRBV6-9	TRBD1	TRBJ2-1	many	TGTGCCAGCAGGAGACGGACAGGGAGTCACAATGAGCAGTTCTTC	CASRRRTGSHNEQFF
TRBV20-1	NA	TRBJ1-2	few	TGCAGTGCTACCTTGAGTGACTACACCTTC	CSATLSDYTF
TRBV10-2	TRBD2	TRBJ2-7	NA	TGCGCCAGCTGCGCTAGCGGGAACCCCTACGAGCAGTACTTC	CASCASGNPYEQYF
TRBV5-5	TRBD2	TRBJ2-3	few	TGTGCCAGCAGCCCGGGACTAGCGGTCACAGATACGCAGTATTTT	CASSPGLAVTDTQYF
TRBV4-3	NA	TRBJ2-5	few	TGCGCCAGCAGCCACGGGGGAAAAGAGACCCAGTACTTC	CASSHGGKETQYF
TRBV12-3/TRBV12-4	NA	TRBJ1-2	NA	TGTGCCAGCACCCTTTCGGGCACTGACTATGGCTACACCTTC	CASTLSGTDYGYTF
TRBV27	NA	TRBJ2-7	many	TGTGCCAGCAGCCACGGTGGAGGCTACGAGCAGTACTTC	CASSHGGGYEQYF
TRBV12-3/TRBV12-4	TRBD2	TRBJ2-1	few	TGTGCCAGCAGATTCCTAGCGGGATACTCCTACAATGAGCAGTTCTTC	CASRFLAGYSYNEQFF
TRBV5-1	NA	TRBJ2-1	NA	TGCGCCAGCAGCTTGGCCGGGACAATTTACAATGAGCAGTTCTTC	CASSLAGTIYNEQFF
TRBV20-1	NA	TRBJ2-5	many	TGCAGTGCTAGAACTCCTACGGCCCAGTACTTC	CSARTPTAQYF
TRBV2	TRBD1	TRBJ1-5	NA	TGTGCCAGCAGTGAAAGGACAGGGGAACAGCCCCAGCATTTT	CASSERTGEQPQHF
TRBV4-2	TRBD2	TRBJ2-4	many	TGTGCCAGCAGCTCAGCGGGGGGTTACAAAAACATTCAGTACTTC	CASSSAGGYKNIQYF
TRBV20-1	NA	TRBJ2-1	NA	TGCAGTGCTCCGGGCCTCATTGAGCAGTTCTTC	CSAPGLIEQFF